The present T cell receptor (beta chain) was sequenced within a study of blood T cell repertoires in COVID-19. On the study more broadly: PBMCs, B-cell-depleted T cells, or T cells were the source of the cDNA or gDNA that made up the material.

The authors' processing: Estimated nucleated cell counts came from reference gene primer amplification. Sequencing used immunoSEQ multiplex PCR; TCRdb keeps in-frame clones, though not all of them. Clone size and V and J calls were adopted from that table, with D and trimming inferred from the DNA. Altogether more than 50,000 clones are present, approximately 80% being singletons, with the ten largest covering around half. This CDR3 contains 14 residues. V lost 3 bases, J lost 5 bases, and 13 bases lay in between. The germline gives CDR1 MDHEN, CDR2 SYDVKM. This TCR was recovered from a woman over 75 with acute or convalescent COVID-19. V is TRBV28 and J is TRBJ1-2; maybe TRBD1 (5 bases). The sequenced material came from peripheral blood. CDR3: CASSFQGMWYGYTF. The CDR3, as DNA: TGTGCCAGCAGTTTTCAGGGTATGTGGTATGGCTACACCTTC.